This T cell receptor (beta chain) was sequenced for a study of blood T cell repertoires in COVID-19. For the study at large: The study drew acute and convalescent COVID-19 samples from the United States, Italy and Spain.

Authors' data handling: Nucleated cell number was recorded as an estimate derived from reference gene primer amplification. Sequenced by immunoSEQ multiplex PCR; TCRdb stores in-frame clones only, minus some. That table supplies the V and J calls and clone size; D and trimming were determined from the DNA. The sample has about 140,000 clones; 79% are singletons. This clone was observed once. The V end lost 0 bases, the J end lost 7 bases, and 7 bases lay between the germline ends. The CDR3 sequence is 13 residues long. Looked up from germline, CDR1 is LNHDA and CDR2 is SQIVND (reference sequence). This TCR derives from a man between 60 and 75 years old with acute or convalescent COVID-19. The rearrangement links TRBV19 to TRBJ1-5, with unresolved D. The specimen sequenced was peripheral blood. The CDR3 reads CASSIDHSQPQHF. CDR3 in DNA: TGTGCCAGTAGTATAGATCACTCCCAGCCCCAGCATTTT.